This T cell receptor beta chain was identified in a study of cytomegalovirus exposure and HLA in healthy donors. Study-level background: In an earlier analysis, 95 million to 140 million unique TCR beta sequences were found from some 200 million T cells. Whole-study results and caveats: The authors considered a cluster of highly shared sequence variants likely to be a sequencing artifact. A reported reduction in N-insertions relative to the approximately 690-donor mean was seen in an Asian-associated ancestry cluster in a later analysis. Three CMV-associated chains proved CMV antigen-specific in vitro.

About this clone itself: Its cognate antigen is unknown. Other DNA sequences in the sample encode the same CDR3.

60 Vbeta and 13 Jbeta primers were used in PCR. The method was immunoSEQ multiplex PCR; TCRdb's version includes in-frame clones alone and lacks a portion of them. The sample has some 170,000 clones, 78% seen once; the top ten hold about 3.1%. Germline V gene sequence: CDR1 DFQATT, CDR2 SNEGSKA (reference sequence). CDR3 size: 11 residues. The V gene lost 6 bases and the J gene lost 3 bases, with 9 bases spanning the gap. The clonotype was recovered from a female donor in good health and CMV-seronegative. The source material was PBMCs. This sequence joins TRBV20-1 and TRBJ2-7, with D perhaps TRBD1 (5 bases). CDR3 sequence reads: CSAPDSYEQYF. The CDR3 bases are TGCAGTGCGCCTGACAGCTACGAGCAGTACTTC.